The subject of this entry is one TCR beta chain. This entry belongs to a study of control samples from healthy donors and cancer patients. Sequencing was performed with immunoSEQ multiplex PCR; in TCRdb, only in-frame clones are kept and a portion is missing. This table has under 65,000 clones, 75% to 95% appearing once. The V gene lost 6 bases and the J gene lost 4 bases, with 10 bases spanning the gap. This CDR3 has 13 residues. The sequence derives from a man aged 25-45 years with colorectal cancer. V is TRBV12-3 or TRBV12-4 and J is TRBJ1-3; D is ambiguous. The specimen was PBMCs. The CDR3 loop reads CASSQVSGNTIYF. The CDR3 DNA is TGTGCCAGCAGCCAAGTCAGCGGAAACACCATATATTTT.